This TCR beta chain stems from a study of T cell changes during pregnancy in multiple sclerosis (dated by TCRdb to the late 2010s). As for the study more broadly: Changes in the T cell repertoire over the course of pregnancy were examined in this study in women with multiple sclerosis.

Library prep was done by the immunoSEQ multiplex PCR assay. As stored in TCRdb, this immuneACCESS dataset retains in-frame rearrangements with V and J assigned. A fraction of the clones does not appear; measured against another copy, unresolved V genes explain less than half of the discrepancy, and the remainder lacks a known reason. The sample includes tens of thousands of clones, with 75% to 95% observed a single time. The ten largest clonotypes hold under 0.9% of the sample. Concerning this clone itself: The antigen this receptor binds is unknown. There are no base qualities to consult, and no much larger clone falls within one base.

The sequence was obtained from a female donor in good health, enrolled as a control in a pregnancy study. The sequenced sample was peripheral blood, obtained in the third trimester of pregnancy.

The CDR3 corresponds to CASSREGLNYEQYF. The nucleotides are TGTGCCAGCTCCCGCGAGGGACTGAACTACGAGCAGTACTTC. The chain employs TRBV27 and TRBJ2-5; TRBD2 is possibly the D segment (6 matching bases). The J call may be incorrect, as the DNA end agrees better with TRBJ2-7. The CDR3 measures 14 amino acids from cysteine to phenylalanine. The only DNA kept is the CDR3, 42 bases in frame from the first base. In the germline V gene (reference sequence), CDR1 corresponds to MNHEY and CDR2 to SMNVEV.